The 21 T cell receptor beta chains in this list originate from one sample, sequenced in a study of cytomegalovirus exposure and HLA in healthy donors. The study ran its PCR with 60 Vbeta and 13 Jbeta primers. The method was immunoSEQ multiplex PCR; TCRdb's version includes in-frame clones alone and lacks a portion of them. The sample lists about 160,000 clones; approximately 80% were seen once. Sequencing was performed on PBMCs. These receptors all stem from a man aged 50 or older in good health and CMV-seropositive.

This chain joins TRBV30 and TRBJ2-7; 11 bases map to TRBD1. This CDR3 has 16 amino acids. Germline-derived CDR1 and CDR2 are GTSNPN and SVGIG (reference sequence). Unmatched junction bases numbered 7, after V lost 1 base and J lost 2 bases. The CDR3 bases are TGTGCCTGGAGTGCACTTGGGACAGGGGGAACCTACGAGCAGTACTTC. Its protein is CAWSALGTGGTYEQYF.

The J gene is TRBJ2-7, the V gene TRBV21-1; the tabulated D call, TRBD1, remains unverified against the DNA. TRBV21-1 is designated a pseudogene. This CDR3 spans 15 amino acids. The CDR3 is CASWPGQGASYEQYF. In DNA, the CDR3 is TGTGCCAGCTGGCCGGGACAGGGGGCCTCCTACGAGCAGTACTTC.

This chain connects TRBV6-5 to TRBJ1-3, with D perhaps TRBD1 (6 bases). CDR1 is MNHEY, CDR2 SVGAGI, per germline. The CDR3 covers 14 residues. The V gene lost 6 bases and the J gene lost 4 bases, with 13 bases spanning the gap. CDR3 nucleotides: TGTGCCAGCAGGCGAACAGGGCCCGGAAACACCATATATTTT. It translates to CASRRTGPGNTIYF.

This clone was counted once. The V call is TRBV9, the J call TRBJ2-5; 12 nucleotides agree with TRBD2. Germline CDR1 SGDLS, CDR2 YYNGEE. CDR3 length: 17 amino acids. V was pared by 3 bases and J by 5 bases, with 11 bases of the junction left unmatched. The CDR3 region is CASSDTGLAGLKETQYF. In DNA form, the CDR3 reads TGTGCCAGCAGCGACACCGGACTAGCGGGGCTTAAGGAGACCCAGTACTTC.

The V gene is TRBV5-1, the J gene TRBJ2-5, with 9 bases matching TRBD2. The CDR3 is made up of 15 amino acids. Germline-derived CDR1 and CDR2 are SGHRS and YFSETQ. V lost 1 base, J lost 3 bases, and 4 bases stayed unmatched. The CDR3 reads CASSLWGGGEETQYF. CDR3 sequence (DNA): TGCGCCAGCAGCTTGTGGGGCGGGGGGGAAGAGACCCAGTACTTC.

This chain joins TRBV28 and TRBJ1-2; no definite D call. Germline V gene sequence: CDR1 MDHEN, CDR2 SYDVKM. V dropped 6 bases and J dropped 6 bases, with 11 bases sitting between them. This CDR3 spans 12 amino acids. This CDR3 reads CASSLKPDGYTF. CDR3 coding DNA: TGTGCCAGCAGCCTAAAGCCGGATGGCTACACCTTC.

The rearrangement joins TRBV9 to TRBJ2-1, with 13 bases matching TRBD2. J gave up 5 bases and V 4 bases, and 3 bases lay outside the gene matches. The germline CDR1 and CDR2 sequences are SGDLS and YYNGEE. This CDR3 is 15 amino acids long. The CDR3 loop is CASSLTSGGDNEQFF. CDR3 in DNA: TGTGCCAGCAGCCTAACTAGCGGGGGGGACAATGAGCAGTTCTTC.

The chain links TRBV14 to TRBJ2-1; D is unclear. With 4 bases removed from V and 5 bases from J, the gap between germline ends came to 18 bases. This CDR3 comprises 16 residues. Per germline, CDR1 SGHDN and CDR2 FVKESK. CDR3 amino acids: CASSRSARSHNNEQFF. The CDR3 DNA follows: TGTGCCAGCAGCCGGTCTGCGAGGAGTCACAACAATGAGCAGTTCTTC.

The chain recombines TRBV4-3 with TRBJ2-7; possible D gene TRBD2, 6 bases. V dropped 2 bases and J dropped 2 bases, with 13 bases sitting between them. The CDR3 is 15 residues long. Germline values: CDR1 LGHNA, CDR2 YSLEER. CDR3 region: CASSQKYRGTYEQYF. The CDR3 DNA is TGCGCCAGCAGCCAAAAATACCGGGGGACCTACGAGCAGTACTTC.

The J gene is TRBJ1-5, the V gene TRBV6-6; D ambiguous. Deletions cut 10 bases from V and 3 bases from J, with 19 bases between. This CDR3 is built from 15 residues. The germline V gene encodes CDR1 MNHNY and CDR2 SVGAGI (reference sequence). This CDR3 is CATSPRGSSNQPQHF. In DNA form, the CDR3 reads TGTGCCACCTCCCCGCGGGGTTCCTCCAATCAGCCCCAGCATTTT.

This clone was found once. The chain is built from TRBV7-9 and TRBJ2-3, with TRBD2 as a possible D gene (5 bases). The length of the CDR3 is 17 residues. The germline V gene encodes CDR1 SEHNR and CDR2 FQNEAQ (reference sequence). V lost 5 bases, J lost 0 bases, and 18 bases lay in between. Written as DNA, the CDR3 is TGTGCCAGCAGCACATCCGTACTAGGGCCGAGCACAGATACGCAGTATTTT. Residues: CASSTSVLGPSTDTQYF.

This clone was counted only a few times. The chain carries TRBV19 and TRBJ2-2; 9 nucleotides line up with TRBD2. The CDR3 runs to 14 residues. Trimming at V came to 6 bases and at J to 4 bases, leaving 3 bases not matched to a gene. Germline V gene lookup returns CDR1 LNHDA and CDR2 SQIVND (reference sequence). The CDR3 protein is CASRTSGRTGELFF. The CDR3 DNA reads as TGTGCCAGTAGGACTAGCGGCCGCACCGGGGAGCTGTTTTTT. Together with reference TRBV19 and TRBJ2-2, the CDR3 gives the full variable domain: DGGITQSPKYLFRKEGQNVTLSCEQNLNHDAMYWYRQDPGQGLRLIYYSQIVNDFQKGDIAEGYSVSREKKESFPLTVTSAQKNPTAFYLCASRTSGRTGELFFGEGSRLTVL.

The chain combines TRBV4-1 with TRBJ1-2; no clear D. This CDR3 contains 12 residues. Germline assignment: CDR1 MGHRA and CDR2 YSYEKL. V lost 1 base and J 6 bases, leaving 6 bases between the germline ends. CDR3 sequence (DNA): TGCGCCAGCAGCCAAGTGGGAGATGGCTACACCTTC. It encodes CASSQVGDGYTF.

The CDR3 loop reads CASSVGHDWVQYF. The CDR3 DNA follows: TGTGCCAGCAGCGTAGGGCATGACTGGGTGCAGTACTTC. J is TRBJ2-7 and V is TRBV9; the D is unclear. This CDR3 is 13 amino acids long. CDR1 and CDR2 (germline): SGDLS, YYNGEE. Trimming stripped 0 bases from V and 9 bases from J, with 13 bases between.

The J gene is TRBJ2-7, the V gene TRBV7-2, with D perhaps TRBD2 (5 bases). CDR3 length: 16 amino acids. The V gene lost 2 bases and the J gene lost 2 bases, with 16 bases spanning the gap. Germline assignment: CDR1 SGHTA and CDR2 FQGNSA. CDR3 DNA sequence: TGTGCCAGCAGCTTATCGTCTGCGGGTGCTACCTACGAGCAGTACTTC. Its translation is CASSLSSAGATYEQYF.

V is TRBV7-2 and J is TRBJ2-1; 7 bases are a match to TRBD2. Trimming cost V 5 bases and J 9 bases; bases outside gene matches: 7. CDR3 length: 13 amino acids. Germline-derived CDR1 and CDR2 are SGHTA and FQGNSA. In DNA, the CDR3 is TGTGCCAGCAGCGGGTTGTGGGGGGGTGAGCAGTTCTTC. Its translation is CASSGLWGGEQFF.

This clone was counted between two and nine times. V and J are TRBV27 and TRBJ2-1; perhaps TRBD1 as D (6 bases). V lost 1 base to trimming and J lost 5 bases, with 9 bases between them. CDR1 and CDR2 (germline): MNHEY, SMNVEV (reference sequence). This CDR3 has 14 amino acids. The CDR3: CASSLYRVDNEQFF. For the CDR3, the DNA is TGTGCCAGCAGTTTATACAGGGTCGACAATGAGCAGTTCTTC.

The chain employs TRBV9 and TRBJ2-5; maybe TRBD2 (6 bases). CDR3 length equals 15 residues. Germline V CDR1 and CDR2: SGDLS, YYNGEE. V was pared by 3 bases and J by 1 base, with 13 bases between. The CDR3 spells CASSALGGGQETQYF. CDR3 sequence (DNA): TGTGCCAGCAGCGCCCTCGGGGGTGGCCAAGAGACCCAGTACTTC.

This chain connects TRBV6-4 to TRBJ1-1; maybe TRBD1 (6 bases). The CDR3 runs 13 residues. CDR1 is MRHNA and CDR2 is SNTAGT in the germline V gene. V lost 8 bases and J 3 bases, leaving 13 bases between the germline ends. The CDR3 nucleotides read TGTGCCAGCTCTTTGACAGGCTACACTGAAGCTTTCTTT. Protein product: CASSLTGYTEAFF.

The genes are TRBV7-2 and TRBJ2-5, with D perhaps matching TRBD1 (5 bases). CDR1 SGHTA and CDR2 FQGNSA come from the germline V gene. Trimming removed 4 bases from V and 5 bases from J, with 5 bases in between. The CDR3 covers 11 residues. The CDR3: CASSSGETQYF. The CDR3 coding sequence is TGTGCCAGCAGCTCAGGGGAGACCCAGTACTTC.

This clone showed up just a few times. CDR3 in DNA: TGCAGCGTTGCGGCAGGGGGCAATCAGCCCCAGCATTTT. Amino acids: CSVAAGGNQPQHF. The chain couples TRBV29-1 to TRBJ1-5, with a tentative D call TRBD1 (6 bases). CDR3 length equals 13 residues. Trimming left V 4 bases short and J 2 bases short, with 9 bases between. Germline values: CDR1 SQVTM, CDR2 ANQGSEA. The whole variable domain, remainder taken from reference TRBV29-1 and TRBJ1-5, is SAVISQKPSRDICQRGTSLTIQCQVDSQVTMMFWYRQQPGQSLTLIATANQGSEATYESGFVIDKFPISRPNLTFSTLTVSNMSPEDSSIYLCSVAAGGNQPQHFGDGTRLSIL.